The rows below give T cell receptor beta chains drawn from one sample of a study of T cell responses to AZD1222 COVID-19 vaccine. TCRdb keeps only in-frame clones here, not all; method: immunoSEQ multiplex PCR. The table has more than 250,000 clones, about 92% seen once; the top ten hold 0.5% to 0.7%. The input for sequencing was peripheral blood, taken on day 0 of AZD1222 vaccination. Receptor source: an adult in good health. The CDR3 runs from the conserved cysteine through the conserved F or W. A D gene is named only where the DNA matches it firmly. Size is stated for part of the rows, as once, few or many counts, or as a class when the clone is expanded.

NA	TRBV19	NA	TRBJ2-2	CASSSATNTGELFF	TGTGCCAGTAGTTCCGCTACGAACACCGGGGAGCTGTTTTTT
NA	TRBV28	NA	TRBJ2-4	CASSLWGIAKNIQYF	TGTGCCAGCAGTTTATGGGGAATAGCCAAAAACATTCAGTACTTC
NA	TRBV19	NA	TRBJ1-2	CASSIQGRKIGYTF	TGTGCCAGTAGTATTCAGGGCAGGAAGATTGGCTACACCTTC
NA	TRBV5-1	NA	TRBJ2-1	CASSLMSGSYNEQFF	TGCGCCAGCAGCTTGATGAGCGGATCCTACAATGAGCAGTTCTTC
once	TRBV10-3	TRBD1	TRBJ1-2	CASWDRGVYGYTF	TGTGCCAGCTGGGACAGGGGTGTCTATGGCTACACCTTC
NA	TRBV5-1	NA	TRBJ2-5	CASSLSITETQYF	TGCGCCAGCAGCTTGTCGATCACTGAGACCCAGTACTTC
once	TRBV9	NA	TRBJ2-2	CASSPSGNGELFF	TGTGCCAGCAGCCCCTCCGGGAACGGGGAGCTGTTTTTT
NA	TRBV28	NA	TRBJ1-2	CASRPQQLYYGYTF	TGTGCCAGCAGGCCGCAACAGCTCTACTATGGCTACACCTTC
NA	TRBV5-1	NA	TRBJ2-7	CASSLDGTYEQYF	TGCGCCAGCAGCTTGGACGGTACCTACGAGCAGTACTTC
NA	TRBV7-2	TRBD2	TRBJ2-3	CASSPTSGLAGVRTDTQYF	TGTGCCAGCAGCCCAACCTCTGGACTAGCGGGAGTGCGGACAGATACGCAGTATTTT
few	TRBV24-1	NA	TRBJ2-5	CATSHPGEAQYF	TGTGCCACCAGTCATCCAGGGGAGGCCCAGTACTTC
NA	TRBV7-9	NA	TRBJ2-2	CASSPGGTGELFF	TGTGCCAGCAGTCCCGGAGGGACCGGGGAGCTGTTTTTT